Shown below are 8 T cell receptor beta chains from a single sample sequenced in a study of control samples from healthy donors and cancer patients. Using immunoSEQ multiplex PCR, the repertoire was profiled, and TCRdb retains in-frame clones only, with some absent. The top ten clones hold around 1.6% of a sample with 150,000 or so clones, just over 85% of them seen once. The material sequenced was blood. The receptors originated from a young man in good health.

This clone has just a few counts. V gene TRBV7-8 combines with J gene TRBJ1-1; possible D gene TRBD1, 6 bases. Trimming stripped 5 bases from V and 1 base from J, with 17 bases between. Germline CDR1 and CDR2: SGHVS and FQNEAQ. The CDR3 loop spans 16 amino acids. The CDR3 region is CASSPYRYRANTEAFF. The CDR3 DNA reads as TGTGCCAGCAGCCCCTACAGGTACAGGGCGAACACTGAAGCTTTCTTT.

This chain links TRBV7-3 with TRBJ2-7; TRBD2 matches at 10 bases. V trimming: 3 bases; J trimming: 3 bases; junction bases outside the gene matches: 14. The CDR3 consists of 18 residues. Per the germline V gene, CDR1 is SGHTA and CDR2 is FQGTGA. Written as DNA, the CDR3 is TGTGCCAGCAGCTTCGGGCGAGCGGGGGGGCCTTTCAGCTACGAGCAGTACTTC. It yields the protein CASSFGRAGGPFSYEQYF.

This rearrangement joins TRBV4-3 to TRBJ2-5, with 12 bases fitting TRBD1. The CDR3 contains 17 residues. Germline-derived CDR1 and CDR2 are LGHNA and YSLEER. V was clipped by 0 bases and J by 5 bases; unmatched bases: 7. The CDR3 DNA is TGCGCCAGCAGCCAAGAGCCTGGGACAGGGGGCCGGGAGACCCAGTACTTC. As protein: CASSQEPGTGGRETQYF.

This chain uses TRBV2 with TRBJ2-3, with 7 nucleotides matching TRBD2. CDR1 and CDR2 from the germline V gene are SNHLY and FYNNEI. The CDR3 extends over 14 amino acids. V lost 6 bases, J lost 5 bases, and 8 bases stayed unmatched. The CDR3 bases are TGTGCCAGCAGAATATCACTAGCGAAAGATACGCAGTATTTT. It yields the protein CASRISLAKDTQYF.

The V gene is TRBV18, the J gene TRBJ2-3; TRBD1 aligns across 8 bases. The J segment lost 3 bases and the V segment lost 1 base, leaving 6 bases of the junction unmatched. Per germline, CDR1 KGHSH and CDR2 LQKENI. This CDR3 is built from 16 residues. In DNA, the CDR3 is TGTGCCAGCTCACCACTCCGGACAGGGATGACAGATACGCAGTATTTT. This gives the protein CASSPLRTGMTDTQYF.

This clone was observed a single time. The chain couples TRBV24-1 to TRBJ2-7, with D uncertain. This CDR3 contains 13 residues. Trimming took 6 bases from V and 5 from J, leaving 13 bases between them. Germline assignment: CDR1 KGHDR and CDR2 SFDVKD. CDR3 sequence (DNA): TGTGCCACCAGTCGGGTTTGGTTGGACGAGCAGTACTTC. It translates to CATSRVWLDEQYF.

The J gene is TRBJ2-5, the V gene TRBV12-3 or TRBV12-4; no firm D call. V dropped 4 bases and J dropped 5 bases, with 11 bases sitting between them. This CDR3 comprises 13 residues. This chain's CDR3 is CASSYNRRETQYF. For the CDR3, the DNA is TGTGCCAGCAGTTACAACCGACGGGAGACCCAGTACTTC.

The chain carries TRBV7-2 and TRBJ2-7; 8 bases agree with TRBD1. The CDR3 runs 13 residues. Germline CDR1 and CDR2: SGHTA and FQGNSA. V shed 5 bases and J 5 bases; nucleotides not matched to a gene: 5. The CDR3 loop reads CASSPNRGDEQYF. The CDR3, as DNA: TGTGCCAGCAGCCCAAACAGGGGGGACGAGCAGTACTTC.